The 14 T cell receptor beta chains below come from one sample, sequenced in a study of blood T cell repertoires in COVID-19. TCRdb keeps only in-frame clones here, not all; method: immunoSEQ multiplex PCR. Among under 300,000 clones, nearly 90% were seen once, and the ten largest hold about 2.1%. Sequencing used peripheral blood. These receptors all stem from an older woman with COVID-19, enrolled during active disease.

The rearrangement joins TRBV19 to TRBJ1-2; 9 bases map to TRBD1. V dropped 5 bases and J dropped 6; count of bases not matched to a gene: 7. The length of the CDR3 is 14 residues. Germline CDR1 reads LNHDA; CDR2 reads SQIVND (reference sequence). CDR3 in amino acids: CASSPRDRENGYTF. The CDR3 bases are TGTGCCAGTAGTCCCCGGGACAGGGAAAATGGCTACACCTTC.

The J gene is TRBJ1-2, the V gene TRBV19, with 10 bases matching TRBD1. CDR3 size: 13 residues. CDR1 LNHDA and CDR2 SQIVND come from the germline V gene (reference sequence). V lost 3 bases to trimming and J lost 8 bases; unmatched junction nucleotides: 3. CDR3: CASSIGTGDGYTF. In DNA, the CDR3 is TGTGCCAGTAGTATCGGGACAGGGGACGGCTACACCTTC.

The chain uses TRBV2 and TRBJ1-1, with 8 bases matching TRBD1. This CDR3 comprises 15 residues. From germline, CDR1 is SNHLY and CDR2 FYNNEI. The ends lost 4 bases at V and 2 bases at J; junction bases unmatched: 6. CDR3 in DNA: TGTGCCAGCAGTGGAAGGACAGGGACCAACACTGAAGCTTTCTTT. It encodes CASSGRTGTNTEAFF.

The V gene is TRBV15, the J gene TRBJ1-1, with TRBD1 identical over 8 bases. With 8 bases clipped from V and 1 base from J, the junction kept 0 bases outside the gene matches. The germline V gene encodes CDR1 LNHNV and CDR2 YYDKDF (reference sequence). The CDR3 is 12 residues long. CDR3 bases: TGTGCCACCGGACAGGGGAACACTGAAGCTTTCTTT. Translated: CATGQGNTEAFF.

The V call is TRBV19, the J call TRBJ1-2; D is possibly TRBD1 (5 bases). Germline assignment: CDR1 LNHDA and CDR2 SQIVND (reference sequence). V was cut by 10 bases and J by 8 bases, with 14 bases left in between. The CDR3 is 11 amino acids. Here the CDR3 reads CANGRGRGYTF. CDR3 sequence (DNA): TGTGCCAACGGGAGGGGCCGGGGCTACACCTTC.

The chain employs TRBV7-2 and TRBJ2-5, with TRBD2 matching 15 bases. Germline V gene sequence: CDR1 SGHTA, CDR2 FQGNSA. The CDR3 contains 18 residues. V shed 2 bases and J 5 bases; nucleotides not matched to a gene: 9. As DNA, the CDR3 is TGTGCCAGCAGCTTATCCCGGACTAGCGGGGGGGCCTATGAGACCCAGTACTTC. The encoded protein is CASSLSRTSGGAYETQYF. The whole variable domain, filled in from reference TRBV7-2 and TRBJ2-5, reads GAGVSQSPSNKVTEKGKDVELRCDPISGHTALYWYRQSLGQGLEFLIYFQGNSAPDKSGLPSDRFSAERTGGSVSTLTIQRTQQEDSAVYLCASSLSRTSGGAYETQYFGPGTRLLVL.

The rearrangement joins TRBV6-2 or TRBV6-3 to TRBJ2-5; 9 nucleotides line up with TRBD1. Germline V lookup: CDR1 MNHEY, CDR2 SVGEGT. V gave up 5 bases and J gave up 7 bases; unmatched junction bases: 11. CDR3 size: 15 residues. This CDR3 is CASSKPGQGIGTQYF. For the CDR3, the DNA is TGTGCCAGCAGTAAACCGGGACAGGGAATCGGGACCCAGTACTTC.

The genes are TRBV19 and TRBJ2-6; D is possibly TRBD2 (5 bases). In germline, CDR1 is LNHDA, CDR2 SQIVND (reference sequence). The CDR3 spans 15 residues. Trimming stripped 5 bases from V and 0 bases from J, with 8 bases between. The CDR3 spells CASSLRDSGANVLTF. The CDR3 coding sequence is TGTGCCAGTAGTCTCCGGGACTCTGGGGCCAACGTCCTGACTTTC.

The chain combines TRBV7-9 with TRBJ1-2; 7 bases align to TRBD1. The trim removed 2 bases at V and 5 bases at J, leaving 5 bases unmatched. Germline values: CDR1 SEHNR, CDR2 FQNEAQ (reference sequence). The CDR3 covers 14 residues. CDR3 DNA sequence: TGTGCCAGCAGCTTAACTACAGGGGTGTATGGCTACACCTTC. Amino acids: CASSLTTGVYGYTF.

The gene calls are TRBV9 and TRBJ2-3; 10 bases map to TRBD2. This CDR3 is 16 amino acids long. After removal of 0 bases from V and 3 bases from J, the junction contained 4 bases not matched to a gene. Germline values: CDR1 SGDLS, CDR2 YYNGEE. The DNA for the CDR3 is TGTGCCAGCAGCGTAGAGGTAGCGGGGGGTACAGATACGCAGTATTTT. Translated: CASSVEVAGGTDTQYF.

V is TRBV6-5 and J is TRBJ1-3; unclear D gene. V was trimmed by 6 bases and J by 0 bases, leaving 12 bases between them. This CDR3 is built from 15 residues. Germline CDR1 is MNHEY and CDR2 is SVGAGI. The CDR3, as DNA: TGTGCCAGCAGCCTTACTCTGAGCTCTGGAAACACCATATATTTT. This translates into CASSLTLSSGNTIYF.

The chain carries TRBV3-1 (or the pseudogene TRBV3-2) and TRBJ1-1; D ambiguous. Between the trimmed V and J ends, which lost 0 bases and 7 bases, there was a span of 21 bases. Germline V gene lookup returns CDR1 LGHDT and CDR2 YNNKEL (reference sequence). The CDR3 covers 17 residues. CDR3 nucleotides: TGTGCCAGCAGCCAAGAGGGAGTAAAGGGCGGGTCCATTGAAGCTTTCTTT. It codes for CASSQEGVKGGSIEAFF.

This clone has only one observation. The V gene is TRBV3-1 (or the pseudogene TRBV3-2), the J gene TRBJ2-3; D gene unclear. CDR3 length: 18 residues. CDR1 LGHDT and CDR2 YNNKEL come from the germline V gene (reference sequence). The germline V and J ends were trimmed by 2 bases and 2 bases, with 20 bases remaining between them. The CDR3 DNA reads as TGTGCCAGCAGCCAACCAACCTCCAGGCAGCCGTACACAGATACGCAGTATTTT. It encodes CASSQPTSRQPYTDTQYF.

The chain recombines TRBV5-1 with TRBJ2-7; TRBD2 might be the D (5 bases). V gave up 0 bases and J gave up 0 bases, with 13 bases separating them. The CDR3 covers 16 residues. The germline CDR1 and CDR2 sequences are SGHRS and YFSETQ. The CDR3 coding sequence is TGCGCCAGCAGCTTGGACCCCGGGATTTTCTCCTACGAGCAGTACTTC. The encoded protein is CASSLDPGIFSYEQYF.